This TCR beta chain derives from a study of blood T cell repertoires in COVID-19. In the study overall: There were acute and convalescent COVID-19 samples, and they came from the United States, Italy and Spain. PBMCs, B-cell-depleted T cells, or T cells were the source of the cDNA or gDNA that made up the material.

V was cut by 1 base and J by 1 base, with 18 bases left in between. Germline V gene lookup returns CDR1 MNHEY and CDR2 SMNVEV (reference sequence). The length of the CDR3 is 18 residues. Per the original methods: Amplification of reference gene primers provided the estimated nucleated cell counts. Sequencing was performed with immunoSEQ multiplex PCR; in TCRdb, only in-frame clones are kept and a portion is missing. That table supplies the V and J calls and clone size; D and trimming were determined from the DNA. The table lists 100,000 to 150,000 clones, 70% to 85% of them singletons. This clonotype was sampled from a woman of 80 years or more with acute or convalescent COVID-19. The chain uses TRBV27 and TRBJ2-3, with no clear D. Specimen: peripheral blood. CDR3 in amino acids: CASSLFLRSTTGTDTQYF. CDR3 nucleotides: TGTGCCAGCAGTTTATTCCTCAGGTCTACGACGGGCACAGATACGCAGTATTTT.